This TCR beta chain was sequenced in a study of blood T cell repertoires in COVID-19. Study details: Sites in the United States, Italy and Spain provided acute and convalescent COVID-19 samples. Sources were T cells, B-cell-depleted T cells, or PBMCs; the material itself was cDNA or gDNA.

Only in-frame clones appear in the TCRdb table, and some are missing; sequencing was by immunoSEQ multiplex PCR. The repertoire consists of tens of thousands of clones, with more than 75% occurring once and the leading ten covering roughly 12%. The CDR3 is 16 residues long. V lost 1 base to trimming and J lost 5 bases; unmatched junction nucleotides: 8. Germline CDR1 and CDR2: LNHDA and SQIVND (reference sequence). Sequencing input: peripheral blood. This chain links TRBV19 with TRBJ2-1; 7 nucleotides match TRBD2. This receptor was taken from an elderly man with acute or convalescent COVID-19. CDR3 loop: CASSIVGGIGDNEQFF. The CDR3 coding sequence is TGTGCCAGTAGTATAGTGGGAGGGATTGGCGACAATGAGCAGTTCTTC.